The sequence of this TCR beta chain was determined in a study of blood T cells in healthy people across ages (dated by TCRdb to about 2015). Study-wide context: In model experiments, roughly one uniquely barcoded TCR beta cDNA molecule per two T cells was captured by template switching. The donors were split into four age groups: young (average around 16 years), middle-aged (roughly 39), aged (about 62) and long-lived (82). To avoid experimental bias, donors of different ages were spread randomly across the sequencing lanes. For two donors (one aged 18 to 30 and one aged 80 or older), the study analyzed two additional independent replicas of 1 million unique cDNA reads from the same blood draw. Using deep sequencing normalized with unique cDNA molecular identifiers, the study measured how TCR beta repertoire diversity changes with age.

This clonotype was found a few times. This receptor's antigen is unknown. Per-base quality was not reported, and no clone a single base away is much larger than it. The CDR3 has 17 amino acids, counting the end cysteine and phenylalanine. The only DNA kept is the CDR3, 51 bases in frame from the first base. CDR1 and CDR2 are read off the germline V gene as LGHNA and YSLEER. V and J are truncated by 5 bases and 2 bases respectively, leaving an intervening sequence of 20 bases. The roughly 37 donors, aged 6 to 90 years, were systemically healthy Caucasian individuals from Russia. Ten milliliters of peripheral blood were drawn from each donor into EDTA-treated Vacutainer tubes. Ficoll-Paque density-gradient centrifugation was used to isolate PBMCs, with at least 7 million obtained per sample. Total RNA, at least 6 micrograms per sample, was extracted from PBMCs with Trizol reagent. For every donor, an aliquot of PBMCs went through flow cytometry to measure the percentages of naive CD45RAhigh/CD27high T cells.

Study-wide findings and limitations: Observed TCR beta diversity correlated strongly with the percentage of naive T cells measured by flow cytometry. Conclusive comparison of naive and antigen-experienced compartments was prevented by the profiling of bulk unsorted PBMCs. Donor CMV infection status was unknown, potentially confounding age-related changes in expanded clonotypes. As age increased, observed TCR beta diversity per million T cells dropped in a roughly linear way, and a significant reduction was already evident by age about 36. Estimates of total diversity based on one million sequenced T cells were considered lower bounds and underestimates. Compared with the aged group, more naive CD4+ T cells, fewer expanded clones and increased TCR diversity were shown by the long-lived group, suggesting age selection.

Library prep was done by 5' RACE. Instrument on record: Illumina HiSeq 2500. A second PCR of roughly 7 to 11 cycles was performed with a sample-barcoded 5' primer and a J-beta primer mix. A template-switch 5' adaptor carrying 12 random nucleotides introduced a unique molecular identifier onto each TCR beta cDNA molecule. At least 2.5 million CDR3-containing paired-end reads were obtained from each sample. All of the RNA was converted into first-strand cDNA using the Mint cDNA synthesis kit, with a TRBC-specific oligonucleotide serving as the primer. All cDNA was treated with uracil-DNA glycosylase and then went through a first 18-cycle PCR with the universal primers M1SS and BC2_uni_R. The published analysis was carried out like this. For normalization, 1 million high-quality reads, each with a distinct molecular identifier, were randomly selected from each sample. Instead of being binned into consensus sequences, reads that shared molecular identifiers were thrown out. MiTCR, with a Q25 quality threshold and the strictest error-elimination algorithm, was used for CDR3 identification, clonotype clustering and error correction. A nonparametric unseen species model with Euler transformation was used to estimate lower-bound total TCR beta diversity. Clones were called with MiXCR by TCRdb after fastp trimmed the public reads at Q25, and only in-frame beta chains were retained. Each entry is one CDR3 protein sequence, shown with its most common DNA and genes. TCRdb, rather than the study authors, made the V and J calls. This sample has roughly 2 million distinct CDR3 sequences in its table, and roughly 49% of those were observed once. The biggest ten clones account for roughly 2% of the sample.

The chain couples TRBV4-3 to TRBJ2-3; the D gene identity is not certain. This clonotype was sampled from a woman aged 40 to 49 in good health. Sequencing used blood. The DNA sequence reads TGCGCCAGCAGCAAAGGTCCCGGCCCCCGTCCCACAGATACGCAGTATTTT. Its protein product is CASSKGPGPRPTDTQYF.